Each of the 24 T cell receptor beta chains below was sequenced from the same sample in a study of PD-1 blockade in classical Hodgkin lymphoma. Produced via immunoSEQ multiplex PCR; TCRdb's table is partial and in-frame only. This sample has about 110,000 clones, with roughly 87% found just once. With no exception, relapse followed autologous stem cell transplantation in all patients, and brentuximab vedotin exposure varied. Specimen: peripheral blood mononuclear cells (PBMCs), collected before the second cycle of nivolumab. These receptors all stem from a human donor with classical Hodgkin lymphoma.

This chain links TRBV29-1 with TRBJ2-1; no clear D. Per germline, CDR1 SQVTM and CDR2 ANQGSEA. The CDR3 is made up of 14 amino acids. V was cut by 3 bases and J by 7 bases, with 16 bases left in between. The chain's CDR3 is CSVDYGETRNEQFF. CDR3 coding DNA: TGCAGCGTTGATTATGGAGAAACGAGGAATGAGCAGTTCTTC.

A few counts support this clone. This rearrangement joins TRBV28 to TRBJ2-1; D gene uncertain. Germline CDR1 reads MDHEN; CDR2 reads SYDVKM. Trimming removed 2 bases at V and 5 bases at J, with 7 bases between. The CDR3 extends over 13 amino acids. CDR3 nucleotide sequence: TGTGCCAGCAGTTTAGTCGGCAACAATGAGCAGTTCTTC. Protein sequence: CASSLVGNNEQFF.

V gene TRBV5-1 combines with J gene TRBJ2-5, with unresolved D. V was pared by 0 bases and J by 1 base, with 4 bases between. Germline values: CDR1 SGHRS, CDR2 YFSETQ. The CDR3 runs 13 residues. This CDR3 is CASSLVSQETQYF. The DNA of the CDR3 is TGCGCCAGCAGCTTGGTCTCCCAAGAGACCCAGTACTTC.

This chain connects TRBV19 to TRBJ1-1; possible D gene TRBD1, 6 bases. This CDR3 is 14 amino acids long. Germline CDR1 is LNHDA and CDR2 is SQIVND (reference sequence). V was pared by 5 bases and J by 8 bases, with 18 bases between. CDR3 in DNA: TGTGCCAGTAGTCTCAGCCACAGGGAACCCGAAGCTTTCTTT. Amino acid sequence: CASSLSHREPEAFF.

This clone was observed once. The CDR3: CASSAGENYGYTF. The CDR3 DNA follows: TGCGCCAGCAGCGCGGGGGAAAACTATGGCTACACCTTC. The rearrangement joins TRBV10-2 to TRBJ1-2; D perhaps matches TRBD1 (5 bases). The germline gives CDR1 WSHSY, CDR2 SAAADI. The CDR3 extends over 13 amino acids. Trimming cost V 6 bases and J 2 bases, with 10 bases left between them.

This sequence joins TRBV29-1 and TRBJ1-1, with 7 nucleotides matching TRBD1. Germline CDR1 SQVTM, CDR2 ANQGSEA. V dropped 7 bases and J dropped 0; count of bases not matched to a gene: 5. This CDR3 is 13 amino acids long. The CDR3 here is CSGTGAMNTEAFF. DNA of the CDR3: TGCAGCGGGACAGGAGCTATGAACACTGAAGCTTTCTTT.

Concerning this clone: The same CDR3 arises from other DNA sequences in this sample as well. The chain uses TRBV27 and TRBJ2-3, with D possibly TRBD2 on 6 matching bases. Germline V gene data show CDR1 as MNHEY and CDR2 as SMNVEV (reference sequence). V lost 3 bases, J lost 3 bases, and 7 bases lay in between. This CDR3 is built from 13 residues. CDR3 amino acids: CASSFGGTDTQYF. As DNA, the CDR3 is TGTGCCAGCAGTTTTGGGGGGACAGATACGCAGTATTTT.

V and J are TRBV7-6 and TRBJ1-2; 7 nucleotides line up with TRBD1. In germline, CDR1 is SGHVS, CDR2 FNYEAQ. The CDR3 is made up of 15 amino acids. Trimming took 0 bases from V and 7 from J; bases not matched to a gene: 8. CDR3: CASSLARGAGVGYTF. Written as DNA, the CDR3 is TGTGCCAGCAGCTTAGCCAGGGGGGCCGGAGTTGGCTACACCTTC.

CDR3 DNA sequence: TGTGCCAGTAGCCCTCTAGCAGGTGACACATACTCCTACAATGAGCAGTTCTTC. It is translated as CASSPLAGDTYSYNEQFF. This chain connects TRBV19 to TRBJ2-1; D may be TRBD2 (5 bases). The CDR3 runs 18 residues. The ends were cut back, 6 bases at V and 0 bases at J, with 21 bases in the middle. The germline CDR1 and CDR2 sequences are LNHDA and SQIVND (reference sequence).

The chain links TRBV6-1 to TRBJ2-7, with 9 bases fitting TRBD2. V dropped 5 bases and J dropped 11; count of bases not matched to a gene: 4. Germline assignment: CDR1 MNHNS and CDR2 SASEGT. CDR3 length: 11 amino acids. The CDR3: CASSSQRGEYF. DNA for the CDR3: TGTGCCAGCAGTTCCCAGCGGGGGGAGTACTTC.

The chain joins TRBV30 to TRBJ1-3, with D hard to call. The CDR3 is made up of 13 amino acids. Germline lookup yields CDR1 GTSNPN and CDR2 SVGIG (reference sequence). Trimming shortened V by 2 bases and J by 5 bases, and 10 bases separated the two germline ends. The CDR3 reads CAWSSTGRNTIYF. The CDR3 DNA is TGTGCCTGGAGTTCCACGGGGAGAAACACCATATATTTT.

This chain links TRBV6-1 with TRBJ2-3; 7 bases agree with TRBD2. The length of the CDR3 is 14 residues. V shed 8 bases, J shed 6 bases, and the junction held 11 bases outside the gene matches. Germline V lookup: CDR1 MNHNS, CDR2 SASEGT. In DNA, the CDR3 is TGTGCCAGCGGGGACTACCCCGTCGGGGATACGCAGTATTTT. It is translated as CASGDYPVGDTQYF.

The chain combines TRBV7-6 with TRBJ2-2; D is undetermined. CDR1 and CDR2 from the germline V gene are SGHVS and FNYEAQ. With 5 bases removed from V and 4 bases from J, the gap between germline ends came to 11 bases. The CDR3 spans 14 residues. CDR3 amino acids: CASSPVGSTGELFF. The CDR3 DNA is TGTGCCAGCAGCCCCGTTGGGTCCACCGGGGAGCTGTTTTTT.

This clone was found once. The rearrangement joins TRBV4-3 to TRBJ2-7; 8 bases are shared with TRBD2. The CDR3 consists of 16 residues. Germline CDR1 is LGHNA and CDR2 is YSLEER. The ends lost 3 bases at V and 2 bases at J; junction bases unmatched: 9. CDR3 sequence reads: CASSQGVIAGPYEQYF. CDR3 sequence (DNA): TGCGCCAGCAGCCAGGGGGTGATAGCGGGACCCTACGAGCAGTACTTC.

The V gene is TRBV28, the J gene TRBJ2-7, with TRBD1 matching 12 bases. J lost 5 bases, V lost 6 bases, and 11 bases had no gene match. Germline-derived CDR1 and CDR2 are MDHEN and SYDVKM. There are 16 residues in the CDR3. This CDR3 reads CASRPIRDRGLHEQYF. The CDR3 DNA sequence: TGTGCCAGCAGACCGATCCGGGACAGGGGGCTCCACGAGCAGTACTTC.

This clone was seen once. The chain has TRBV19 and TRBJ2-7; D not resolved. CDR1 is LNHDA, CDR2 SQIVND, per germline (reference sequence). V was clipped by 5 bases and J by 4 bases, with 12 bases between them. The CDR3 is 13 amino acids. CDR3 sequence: CASSATHAYEQYF. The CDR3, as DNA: TGTGCCAGTAGTGCCACCCACGCGTACGAGCAGTACTTC. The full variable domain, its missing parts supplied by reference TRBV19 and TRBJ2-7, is DGGITQSPKYLFRKEGQNVTLSCEQNLNHDAMYWYRQDPGQGLRLIYYSQIVNDFQKGDIAEGYSVSREKKESFPLTVTSAQKNPTAFYLCASSATHAYEQYFGPGTRLTVT.

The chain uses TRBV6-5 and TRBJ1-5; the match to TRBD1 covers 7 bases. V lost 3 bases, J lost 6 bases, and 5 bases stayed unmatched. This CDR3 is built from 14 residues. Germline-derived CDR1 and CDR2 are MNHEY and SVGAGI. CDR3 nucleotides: TGTGCCAGCAGTTATGAGCAGGGGGTTCAGCCCCAGCATTTT. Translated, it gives CASSYEQGVQPQHF.

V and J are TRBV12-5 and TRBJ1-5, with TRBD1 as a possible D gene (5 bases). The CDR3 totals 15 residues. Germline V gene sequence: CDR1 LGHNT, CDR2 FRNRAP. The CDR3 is CASKPERGGNQPQHF. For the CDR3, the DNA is TGTGCGAGTAAACCTGAGCGAGGGGGCAATCAGCCCCAGCATTTT. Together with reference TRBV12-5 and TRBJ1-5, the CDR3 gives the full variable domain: DARVTQTPRHKVTEMGQEVTMRCQPILGHNTVFWYRQTMMQGLELLAYFRNRAPLDDSGMPKDRFSAEMPDATLATLKIQPSEPRDSAVYFCASKPERGGNQPQHFGDGTRLSIL.

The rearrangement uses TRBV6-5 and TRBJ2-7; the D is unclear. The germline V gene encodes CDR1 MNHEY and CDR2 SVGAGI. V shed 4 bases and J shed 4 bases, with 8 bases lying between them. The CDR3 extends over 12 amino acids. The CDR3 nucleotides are TGTGCCAGCAGTTCTCAGAGGTACGAGCAGTACTTC. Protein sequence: CASSSQRYEQYF.

The CDR3, as DNA: TGTGCCAGCAGCCCACTTTCAGTAAGCGGGAGCCCCTACGAGCAGTACTTC. This encodes CASSPLSVSGSPYEQYF. The chain uses TRBV7-2 and TRBJ2-7; 8 nucleotides align to TRBD2. Germline V gene sequence: CDR1 SGHTA, CDR2 FQGNSA. The CDR3 loop spans 17 amino acids. V gave up 5 bases and J gave up 2 bases; unmatched junction bases: 14.

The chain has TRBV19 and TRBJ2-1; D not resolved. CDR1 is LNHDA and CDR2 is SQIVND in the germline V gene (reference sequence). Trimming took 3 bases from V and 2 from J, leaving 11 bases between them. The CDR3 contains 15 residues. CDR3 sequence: CASSMEPFTYNEQFF. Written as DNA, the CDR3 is TGTGCCAGTAGTATGGAGCCGTTTACCTACAATGAGCAGTTCTTC.

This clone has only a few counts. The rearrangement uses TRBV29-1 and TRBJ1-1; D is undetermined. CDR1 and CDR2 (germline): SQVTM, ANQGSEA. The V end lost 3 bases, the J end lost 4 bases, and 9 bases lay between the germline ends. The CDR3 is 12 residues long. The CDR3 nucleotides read TGCAGCGTTGACCTCCCAGGCACTGAAGCTTTCTTT. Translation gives CSVDLPGTEAFF.

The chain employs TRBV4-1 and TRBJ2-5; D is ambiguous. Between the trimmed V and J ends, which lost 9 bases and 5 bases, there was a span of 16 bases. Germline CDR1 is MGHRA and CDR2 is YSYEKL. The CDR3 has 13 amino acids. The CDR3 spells CASLRRTRETQYF. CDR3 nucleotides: TGCGCCAGTTTACGACGGACCCGGGAGACCCAGTACTTC.

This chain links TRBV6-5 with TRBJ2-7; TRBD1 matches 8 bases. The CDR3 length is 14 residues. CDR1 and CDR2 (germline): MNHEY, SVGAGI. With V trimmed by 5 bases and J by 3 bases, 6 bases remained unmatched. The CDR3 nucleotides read TGTGCCAGCAGTGACCCCGGGACAGGCTACGAGCAGTACTTC. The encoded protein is CASSDPGTGYEQYF.